Listed below are T cell receptor beta chains from one sample, sequenced in a study of cytomegalovirus exposure and HLA in healthy donors. Using immunoSEQ multiplex PCR, the repertoire was profiled, and TCRdb retains in-frame clones only, with some absent. The table includes around 170,000 clones, 81% detected once. Sample: PBMCs. The receptors were sampled from a man between 50 and 59 years old in good health and CMV-seronegative. Both conserved end residues are part of each CDR3. Fields, in order: J gene, clone size, V gene, D gene, CDR3 DNA, CDR3 protein. D genes are given only for firm matches. Clone size is not always given. Where it is, it says once, few, many or a class for expanded clones.

TRBJ1-3	few	TRBV6-6	NA	TGTGCCAGCAGTTACTCTGTCTACTCTGGAAACACCATATATTTT	CASSYSVYSGNTIYF
TRBJ1-1	NA	TRBV9	NA	TGTGCCAGCAGCGTCAGAGACTCGAACACTGAAGCTTTCTTT	CASSVRDSNTEAFF
TRBJ1-4	NA	TRBV5-6	NA	TGTGCCAGCAGCTCCCGGGGGGGCAGGCCAAATGAAAAACTGTTTTTT	CASSSRGGRPNEKLFF
TRBJ2-3	NA	TRBV19	NA	TGTGCCAGTAGCCCTAGGGGTTGGCGGGGACGCACAGATACGCAGTATTTT	CASSPRGWRGRTDTQYF
TRBJ2-2	NA	TRBV7-6	TRBD1	TGTGCCAGCAGCTCCGCTCAGGGGGCGGGCGGGGAGCTGTTTTTT	CASSSAQGAGGELFF
TRBJ1-5	NA	TRBV11-2	TRBD1	TGTGCCAGCAGCTTAGATCACAGGGGTGGCAATCAGCCCCAGCATTTT	CASSLDHRGGNQPQHF
TRBJ2-7	NA	TRBV21-1	NA	TGTGCCAGCAGCTCAAGGCCGGAAGACTACGAGCAGTACTTC	CASSSRPEDYEQYF
TRBJ2-5	NA	TRBV7-7	TRBD1	TGTGCTAGCAGCCCTTCGGACAGGGTAGAGACCCAGTACTTC	CASSPSDRVETQYF
TRBJ2-3	NA	TRBV9	NA	TGTGCCAGCAGCCCGGCTAGGGGGGGGGCCGCAGATACGCAGTATTTT	CASSPARGGAADTQYF
TRBJ1-1	NA	TRBV11-2	NA	TGTGCCAGCAGCTGGACATCGAACACTGAAGCTTTCTTT	CASSWTSNTEAFF
TRBJ2-2	NA	TRBV7-9	NA	TGTGCCAGCAGACCGGAGGGGGGGGCCGGGGAGCTGTTTTTT	CASRPEGGAGELFF
TRBJ2-1	NA	TRBV2	NA	TGTGCCAGCGCACAGCTCGCCGGGACACCGTTCTTC	CASAQLAGTPFF
TRBJ2-5	NA	TRBV2	NA	TGTGCCAGCAGTGGGCAGGGAACAGAGACCCAGTACTTC	CASSGQGTETQYF
TRBJ2-1	NA	TRBV4-1	TRBD1	TGCGCCAGCAGCCACCCCGGGACAGGGGACAATGAGCAGTTCTTC	CASSHPGTGDNEQFF
TRBJ2-4	NA	TRBV2	NA	TGTGCCAGCACCCGGGGAGGAGTCCTAGCCAAAAACATTCAGTACTTC	CASTRGGVLAKNIQYF
TRBJ1-4	NA	TRBV5-1	TRBD1	TGCGCCAGCAGCTTGCAGGGGGTTAATGAAAAACTGTTTTTT	CASSLQGVNEKLFF
TRBJ1-2	NA	TRBV6-5	NA	TGTGCCAGCAGCCCGGGGGGACTCTATGGCTACACCTTC	CASSPGGLYGYTF
TRBJ1-1	NA	TRBV27	NA	TGTGCCAGCAGTTTATCGTCAGGGGTTACTGAAGCTTTCTTT	CASSLSSGVTEAFF
TRBJ1-2	NA	TRBV9	NA	TGTGCCAGCAGCGTAGTGGTCGGGGGAAGCTACACCTTC	CASSVVVGGSYTF
TRBJ1-5	few	TRBV5-1	NA	TGCGCCAGCAGCTTGGAGGGGCAGGGCAATCAGCCCCAGCATTTT	CASSLEGQGNQPQHF
TRBJ2-1	NA	TRBV19	TRBD1	TGTGCCAGCTCTTTCCGGGACAGCTCCTACAATGAGCAGTTCTTC	CASSFRDSSYNEQFF
TRBJ1-1	few	TRBV5-4	TRBD1	TGTGCCAGCAGCTTGCCCCCCTCCCCAGGGGGGCTTGGTGAAGCTTTCTTT	CASSLPPSPGGLGEAFF
TRBJ1-2	NA	TRBV19	NA	TGTGCCAGTAGTATGGTAATAGGGGGAGGCTACACCTTC	CASSMVIGGGYTF
TRBJ1-2	NA	TRBV9	NA	TGTGCCAGCAGCGCCCAGGGTTTTGCTGGCTACACCTTC	CASSAQGFAGYTF
TRBJ2-3	NA	TRBV7-3	TRBD2	TGTGCCAGCAGCCAAAAGTATAGCGGGGGCCGCCATACGCAGTATTTT	CASSQKYSGGRHTQYF
TRBJ2-2	NA	TRBV4-3	NA	TGCGCCAGCAGCCAAGGGGCCCAGACAGGCCCTGAATCGAACACCGGGGAGCTGTTTTTT	CASSQGAQTGPESNTGELFF
TRBJ1-2	NA	TRBV29-1	TRBD1	TGCAGCGTTGTCGCCCGACAGGGATTCTATGGCTACACCTTC	CSVVARQGFYGYTF
TRBJ2-7	NA	TRBV6-5	TRBD2	TGTGCCAGCAGTGGGGTAGCGGGGCGATTTTACGAGCAGTACTTC	CASSGVAGRFYEQYF
TRBJ2-7	NA	TRBV18	NA	TGTGCCAGCTCACCATCCCTGTCGCGGGACGAGCAGTACTTC	CASSPSLSRDEQYF
TRBJ1-4	NA	TRBV4-3	TRBD1	TGCGCCAGCAGCCAGGGTACAGGGGGGCCCTTTAATGAAAAACTGTTTTTT	CASSQGTGGPFNEKLFF
TRBJ2-1	NA	TRBV19	TRBD1	TGTGCCAGTAGTAGGTACCCGGGACAGGGCTCCTACAATGAGCAGTTCTTC	CASSRYPGQGSYNEQFF
TRBJ2-7	once	TRBV10-3	NA	TGTGCCATCAGTGATTTGGACGGACTCTACGAGCAGTACTTC	CAISDLDGLYEQYF
TRBJ1-4	NA	TRBV5-1	NA	TGCGCCAGCAGCTTAACACCAACTAATGAAAAACTGTTTTTT	CASSLTPTNEKLFF
TRBJ1-1	NA	TRBV7-9	NA	TGTGCCAGCAGCGGCTGGACAGAAGTGAACACTGAAGCTTTCTTT	CASSGWTEVNTEAFF
TRBJ2-3	NA	TRBV30	TRBD2	TGTGCCTGGAGCCGAGGCGGGGGGGCCGGAGATACGCAGTATTTT	CAWSRGGGAGDTQYF
TRBJ2-5	NA	TRBV18	TRBD1	TGTGCCAGCTCACCCAGACAGGGGGCGGAAGCAGAGACCCAGTACTTC	CASSPRQGAEAETQYF
TRBJ2-2	once	TRBV4-1	NA	TGCGCCAGCAGCCAAGGGAAGGGGAATCGATACACCGGGGAGCTGTTTTTT	CASSQGKGNRYTGELFF
TRBJ2-1	NA	TRBV7-9	NA	TGTTCCAGCAGCCGAGAAATTAGCCAGGGTCGGTCCTACAATGAGCAGTTCTTC	CSSSREISQGRSYNEQFF
TRBJ2-7	NA	TRBV27	NA	TGTGCCAGCAGTTTATCCCCAGGGTCCTACGAGCAGTACTTC	CASSLSPGSYEQYF
TRBJ1-1	NA	TRBV4-1	NA	TGCGCCAGCAGCCCCAAACAGAACACTGAAGCTTTCTTT	CASSPKQNTEAFF
TRBJ2-7	NA	TRBV13	TRBD1	TGTGCCAGCAGCTTTAAGCAGGGGGCTTACGAGCAGTACTTC	CASSFKQGAYEQYF
TRBJ2-7	NA	TRBV30	NA	TGTGCCTGGAGTGTACAGCCAGCCTCCTACGAGCAGTACTTC	CAWSVQPASYEQYF
TRBJ1-3	NA	TRBV6-5	NA	TGTGCCAGCAGTTACATGGGGGCAGCTGGAAACACCATATATTTT	CASSYMGAAGNTIYF
TRBJ1-5	NA	TRBV2	NA	TGTGCCAGCAGTAACAGGGTCAGTCAGCCCCAGCATTTT	CASSNRVSQPQHF
TRBJ2-5	NA	TRBV7-2	TRBD2	TGTGCCAGCAGCTTTAGGACTAGCGGGGGGGCTAGGCAAGAGACCCAGTACTTC	CASSFRTSGGARQETQYF
TRBJ1-6	NA	TRBV19	NA	TGTGCCAGTAATCAGGGGTCGGGTTCACCCCTCCACTTT	CASNQGSGSPLHF
TRBJ2-7	NA	TRBV14	NA	TGTGCCAGCAGCCTCAGGATGACCTACGAGCAGTACTTC	CASSLRMTYEQYF
TRBJ1-2	NA	TRBV6-5	NA	TGTGCCAGCAGTCCTAGGGGGGGAGGGTATGGCTACACCTTC	CASSPRGGGYGYTF
TRBJ1-5	NA	TRBV15	NA	TGTGCCACCAGCCCGAGGGGGGGCAACCTTTTTCAGCCCCAGCATTTT	CATSPRGGNLFQPQHF
TRBJ1-1	NA	TRBV19	NA	TGTGCCAGTAGTATAGGGGGGGTTATGAACACTGAAGCTTTCTTT	CASSIGGVMNTEAFF